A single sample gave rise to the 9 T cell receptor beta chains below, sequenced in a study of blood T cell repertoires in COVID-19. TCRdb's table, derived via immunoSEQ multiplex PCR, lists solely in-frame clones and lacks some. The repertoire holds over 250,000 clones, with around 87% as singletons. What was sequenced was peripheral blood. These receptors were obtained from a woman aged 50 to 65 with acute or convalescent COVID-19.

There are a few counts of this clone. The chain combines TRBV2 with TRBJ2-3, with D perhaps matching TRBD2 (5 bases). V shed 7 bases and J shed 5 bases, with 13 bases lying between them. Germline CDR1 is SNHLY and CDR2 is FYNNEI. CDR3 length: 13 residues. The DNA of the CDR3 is TGTGCCAGCAAGGGCGGGTACCAAGATACGCAGTATTTT. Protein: CASKGGYQDTQYF.

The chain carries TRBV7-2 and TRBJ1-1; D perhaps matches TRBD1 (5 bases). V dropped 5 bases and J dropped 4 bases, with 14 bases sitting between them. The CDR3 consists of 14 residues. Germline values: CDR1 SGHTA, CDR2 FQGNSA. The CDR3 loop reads CASSLQGEITEAFF. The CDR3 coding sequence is TGTGCCAGCAGCCTCCAGGGTGAAATCACTGAAGCTTTCTTT.

CDR3: CASSYHGTGQTEAFF. CDR3 DNA: TGTGCCAGCAGTTACCATGGGACAGGGCAGACTGAAGCTTTCTTT. V and J are TRBV6-2 or TRBV6-3 and TRBJ1-1; the match to TRBD1 covers 9 bases. The CDR3 contains 15 residues. Unmatched junction bases numbered 6, after V lost 2 bases and J lost 5 bases. Germline V gene lookup returns CDR1 MNHEY and CDR2 SVGEGT.

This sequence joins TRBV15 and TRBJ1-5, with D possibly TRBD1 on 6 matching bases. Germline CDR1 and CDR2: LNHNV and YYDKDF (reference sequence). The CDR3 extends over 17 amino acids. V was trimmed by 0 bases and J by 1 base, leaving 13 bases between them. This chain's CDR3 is CATSRDPGALSNQPQHF. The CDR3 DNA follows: TGTGCCACCAGCAGAGATCCAGGGGCACTCAGCAATCAGCCCCAGCATTTT.

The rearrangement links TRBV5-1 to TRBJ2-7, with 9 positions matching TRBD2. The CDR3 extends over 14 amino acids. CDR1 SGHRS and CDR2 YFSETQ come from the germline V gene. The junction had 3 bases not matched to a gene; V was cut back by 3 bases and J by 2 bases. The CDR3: CASSSTSGTYEQYF. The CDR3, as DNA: TGCGCCAGCAGCTCGACTAGCGGTACCTACGAGCAGTACTTC.

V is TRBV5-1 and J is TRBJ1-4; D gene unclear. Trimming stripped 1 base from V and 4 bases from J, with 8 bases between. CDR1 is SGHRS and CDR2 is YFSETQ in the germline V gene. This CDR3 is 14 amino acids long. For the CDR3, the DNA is TGCGCCAGCAGCTTGACGGGGATTAATGAAAAACTGTTTTTT. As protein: CASSLTGINEKLFF.

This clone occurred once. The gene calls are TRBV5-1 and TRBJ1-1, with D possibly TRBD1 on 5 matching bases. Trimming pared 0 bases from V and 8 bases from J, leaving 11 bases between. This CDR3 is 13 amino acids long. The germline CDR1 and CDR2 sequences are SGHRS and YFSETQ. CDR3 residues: CASSLGQQGEAFF. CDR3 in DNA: TGCGCCAGCAGCTTGGGACAGCAAGGCGAAGCTTTCTTT.

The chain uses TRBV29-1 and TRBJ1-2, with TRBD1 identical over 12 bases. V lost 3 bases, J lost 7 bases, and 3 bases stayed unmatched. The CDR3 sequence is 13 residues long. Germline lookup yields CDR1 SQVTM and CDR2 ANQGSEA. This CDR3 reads CSVEGQGARGYTF. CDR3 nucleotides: TGCAGCGTTGAGGGACAGGGGGCGCGTGGCTACACCTTC.

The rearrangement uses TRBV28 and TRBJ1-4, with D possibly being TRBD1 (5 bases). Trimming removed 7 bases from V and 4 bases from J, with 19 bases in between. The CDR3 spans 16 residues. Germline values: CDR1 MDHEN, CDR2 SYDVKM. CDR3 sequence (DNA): TGTGCCAGCACCTCAGCTGGGGCGGAACATAATGAAAAACTGTTTTTT. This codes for CASTSAGAEHNEKLFF. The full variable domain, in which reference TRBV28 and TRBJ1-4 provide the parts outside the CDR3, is DVKVTQSSRYLVKRTGEKVFLECVQDMDHENMFWYRQDPGLGLRLIYFSYDVKMKEKGDIPEGYSVSREKKERFSLILESASTNQTSMYLCASTSAGAEHNEKLFFGSGTQLSVL.